This T cell receptor (beta chain) was sequenced in a study of cytomegalovirus exposure and HLA in healthy donors. Study-wide findings and caveats: A subsequent analysis found that TCR clusters from the first cohort also tended to co-occur in the approximately 120 validation repertoires, with 90% to 95% of cluster scores above 0. Rarity characterized most TCR sequences, yet some public TCRs appeared in many donors.

V dropped 7 bases and J dropped 10; count of bases not matched to a gene: 10. Germline lookup yields CDR1 GTSNPN and CDR2 SVGIG (reference sequence). The CDR3 contains 13 residues. Sequenced by immunoSEQ multiplex PCR; TCRdb stores in-frame clones only, minus some. This table has about 140,000 clones, roughly 88% appearing once. As for this clone: Its antigen is undetermined.

The donors were members of the roughly 130-subject validation cohort (separate from the approximately 670-subject first cohort). Sequences were obtained from PBMCs. The origin of this receptor is a woman aged 18-29 years in good health and CMV-seropositive. The chain links TRBV30 to TRBJ1-5; the match to TRBD1 covers 10 bases. The CDR3 bases are TGTGCCTACTCGACAGGGGGCGCGAAACCCCAGCATTTT. This encodes CAYSTGGAKPQHF.